One and the same sample provided the 17 T cell receptor beta chains below, sequenced in a study of human T cells and chemical hapten exposure. TCRdb used MiXCR to reprocess the RACE reads, holding one entry per CDR3 protein. The table shows some 98,000 distinct CDR3 sequences, with 9.5% to 14% occurring only once. Time point noted: pre-sensitization, week 0. Specified treatment: therapeutic diphenylcyclopropenone sensitization with weekly scalp DPC. Sample: whole blood, taken in connection with sensitization to the hapten diphenylcyclopropenone (DPC). All receptors derive from a woman aged 60-75 years with alopecia areata. Some clones in this sample may be carry-over from other donors' samples.

This clonotype was found a few times. This chain joins TRBV5-1 and TRBJ2-2; the D gene could be TRBD1 or TRBD2 (6 bases each). CDR3 length: 16 amino acids. The V end was cut by 0 bases, the J end by 1 base, with 10 bases between. Looked up from germline, CDR1 is SGHRS and CDR2 is YFSETQ. CDR3 DNA: TGCGCCAGCAGCTTGGCCGGGGGCAGGAACACCGGGGAGCTGTTTTTT. It translates to CASSLAGGRNTGELFF.

The chain couples TRBV6-2 or TRBV6-3 to TRBJ2-7; 7 bases agree with TRBD2. Per the germline V gene, CDR1 is MNHEY and CDR2 is SVGEGT. The J segment lost 3 bases and the V segment lost 8 bases, leaving 7 bases of the junction unmatched. The CDR3 has 13 residues. CDR3 nucleotide sequence: TGTGCCAGCGGTAGGGACTACAACTACGAGCAGTACTTC. Amino acid sequence: CASGRDYNYEQYF.

This clonotype was counted many times. The rearrangement links TRBV20-1 to TRBJ1-4, with a possible D match to TRBD1 (6 bases). CDR1 is DFQATT, CDR2 SNEGSKA, per germline (reference sequence). Trimming stripped 2 bases from V and 7 bases from J, with 17 bases between. The CDR3 length is 15 residues. For the CDR3, the DNA is TGCAGTGCTAGAAGCGCGGACAGACTACTTGAAAAACTGTTTTTT. It is translated as CSARSADRLLEKLFF.

Comment on this clonotype: This may be a read error, as it is one base from a much larger clone. The CDR3 DNA sequence: TGCATCGTGCCATATTCCACCGGGGAGCTGTTTTTT. Translating gives CIVPYSTGELFF. J is TRBJ2-2 and V is TRBV29-1, with D hard to call. The germline CDR1 and CDR2 sequences are SQVTM and ANQGSEA. The CDR3 is 12 residues long.

This clonotype was found once. A much larger clone differs from this one at a single base, so this may be a read error. V is TRBV6-2 or TRBV6-3 and J is TRBJ1-4, with a weak D call TRBD1 (6 bases). Germline-derived CDR1 and CDR2 are MNHEY and SVGEGT. V lost 4 bases and J 0 bases, leaving 15 bases between the germline ends. This CDR3 is 17 amino acids long. As DNA, the CDR3 is TGTGCCAGCAGTTCTGGGACATGGAGTCCAACTAATGAAAAACTGTTTTTT. Encoded protein: CASSSGTWSPTNEKLFF.

The V gene is TRBV20-1, the J gene TRBJ1-1, with 8 nucleotides matching TRBD1. The CDR3 length is 14 residues. Germline CDR1 and CDR2: DFQATT and SNEGSKA (reference sequence). The V segment lost 5 bases and the J segment 0 bases; nucleotides outside the gene matches: 5. The CDR3 DNA follows: TGCAGTGCTGGGGACAGGATTATGAACACTGAAGCTTTCTTT. This gives the protein CSAGDRIMNTEAFF.

This clonotype has a count of ten or more. CDR3 loop: CASSRSPLRQGASYGYTF. The CDR3 DNA sequence: TGTGCCAGCAGCCGAAGTCCCCTGCGACAGGGGGCTAGCTATGGCTACACCTTC. The V call is TRBV27, the J call TRBJ1-2; 10 nucleotides agree with TRBD1. The CDR3 contains 18 residues. Germline V CDR1 and CDR2: MNHEY, SMNVEV (reference sequence). After removal of 6 bases from V and 4 bases from J, the junction contained 17 bases not matched to a gene.

There are many counts of this clonotype. V is TRBV6-2 or TRBV6-3 and J is TRBJ1-3; 9 nucleotides agree with TRBD1. In germline, CDR1 is MNHEY, CDR2 SVGEGT. The CDR3 consists of 14 residues. V lost 8 bases to trimming and J lost 2 bases; unmatched junction nucleotides: 4. Here the CDR3 DNA reads TGTGCCAGCGGGAGACAGGGGGCTGGAAACACCATATATTTT. Translating it yields CASGRQGAGNTIYF.

This clonotype came up a few times. The germline gene is not matched at one end of the junction; a read error may be the cause. The chain combines TRBV20-1 with TRBJ1-6, with D unresolved. This CDR3 contains 14 residues. The germline V gene has CDR1 DFQATT and CDR2 SNEGSKA (reference sequence). The CDR3 reads CSSSFERYNSPPHF. For the CDR3, the DNA is TGCAGTTCTTCGTTCGAACGGTATAATTCACCCCCCCACTTT.

V and J are TRBV7-2 and TRBJ2-4, with D possibly TRBD2 on 5 matching bases. The CDR3 extends over 18 amino acids. The ends were cut back, 4 bases at V and 1 base at J, with 20 bases in the middle. CDR1 is SGHTA and CDR2 is FQGNSA in the germline V gene. The CDR3 reads CASSSDWKLASAKNIQYF. In DNA, the CDR3 is TGTGCCAGCAGCTCAGACTGGAAATTAGCGTCGGCCAAAAACATTCAGTACTTC.

This clonotype appeared a few times. V is TRBV6-5 and J is TRBJ1-6; TRBD1 agrees at 7 bases. J lost 8 bases, V lost 2 bases, and 3 bases had no gene match. In germline, CDR1 is MNHEY, CDR2 SVGAGI. This CDR3 spans 14 amino acids. The CDR3 region has the DNA TGTGCCAGCAGTTACCGGGGACAGTATTCACCCCTCCACTTT. Translated, it gives CASSYRGQYSPLHF.

The rearrangement joins TRBV4-2 to TRBJ2-1; the match to TRBD2 covers 10 bases. The V and J ends lost 4 bases and 10 bases, in that order; junction bases with no gene match: 13. This CDR3 spans 16 amino acids. Per germline, CDR1 LGHNA and CDR2 YNFKEQ. CDR3 DNA: TGTGCCAGCAGCCGGGGTGGGCTAGCGGGAGTGGGAGAGCAGTTCTTC. Translation: CASSRGGLAGVGEQFF.

This clonotype has ten or more counts. The J gene is TRBJ1-6, the V gene TRBV2, with D maybe TRBD1 (6 bases). Trimming took off 10 bases at V and 0 bases at J, with 19 bases between the two ends. Germline CDR1 and CDR2: SNHLY and FYNNEI. This CDR3 is 17 amino acids long. The CDR3 region is CATPTEGGSSYNSPLHF. CDR3 DNA: TGTGCCACCCCTACCGAGGGGGGTAGCTCCTATAATTCACCCCTCCACTTT.

This clonotype was detected many times. The V call is TRBV12-3 or TRBV12-4, the J call TRBJ1-5, with D tentatively TRBD1 (5 bases). This CDR3 is built from 14 residues. V dropped 4 bases and J dropped 7 bases, with 14 bases sitting between them. CDR3 nucleotide sequence: TGTGCCAGCAGTTCCTACCATAGGGACCAGCCCCAGCATTTT. This encodes CASSSYHRDQPQHF.

In this sample, this clonotype turned up a few times. J is TRBJ1-3 and V is TRBV4-1; 8 bases map to TRBD1. J gave up 6 bases and V 2 bases, and 12 bases lay outside the gene matches. CDR3 length: 17 amino acids. The V gene's germline CDR1 is MGHRA and CDR2 YSYEKL. The DNA of the CDR3 is TGCGCCAGCAGCCAAATTGGGACAGGAGGACTTGAAAACACCATATATTTT. As protein: CASSQIGTGGLENTIYF.

This clonotype was seen ten or more times. V gene TRBV5-1 combines with J gene TRBJ1-4, with TRBD1 matching over 12 bases. V lost 0 bases and J lost 10; bases outside the gene matches: 4. Germline V gene data show CDR1 as SGHRS and CDR2 as YFSETQ. The CDR3 contains 15 residues. The CDR3 DNA reads as TGCGCCAGCAGCTTGGAGGGGACAGGGGGCAGAAAACTGTTTTTT. It is translated as CASSLEGTGGRKLFF.

The chain has TRBV29-1 and TRBJ2-2; D call uncertain. Germline-derived CDR1 and CDR2 are SQVTM and ANQGSEA. This CDR3 comprises 12 residues. V gave up 5 bases and J gave up 6 bases, with 10 bases separating them. In DNA form, the CDR3 reads TGCAGCGTTCGGGCGCAATCCGGGGAGCTGTTTTTT. Amino acids: CSVRAQSGELFF.